The 15 T cell receptor beta chains presented below share a single source sample, sequenced in a study of cytomegalovirus exposure and HLA in healthy donors (dated by TCRdb to 2016 to 2017). The method behind the library was the immunoSEQ multiplex PCR assay. A mixture of 60 forward primers for TCR Vbeta segments and 13 reverse primers for TCR Jbeta segments was used in the multiplex PCR. TCRdb provides this immuneACCESS table in a form limited to in-frame rearrangements. Some clones are lacking; in checked studies, under half of them reflect an unresolved V gene, and why the rest are absent is not known. The sample records 120,000 or so clones, around three quarters of which are singletons. The biggest ten clones account for about 4.9% of the sample. The sample consisted of PBMCs. These receptors originate from a man aged 50 to 60 in good health and CMV-seropositive.

V is TRBV10-2 and J is TRBJ2-7; 11 bases align to TRBD2. This CDR3 is built from 14 residues. The V segment lost 4 bases and the J segment 6 bases; nucleotides outside the gene matches: 5. Germline lookup yields CDR1 WSHSY and CDR2 SAAADI. In DNA form, the CDR3 reads TGCGCCAGCAGTGGGATTAGCGGGGGGGTCGAGCAGTACTTC. Encoded protein: CASSGISGGVEQYF.

The chain uses TRBV27 and TRBJ2-2; 11 bases are shared with TRBD1. Germline-derived CDR1 and CDR2 are MNHEY and SMNVEV (reference sequence). This CDR3 is 14 amino acids long. V trimming: 6 bases; J trimming: 8 bases; junction bases outside the gene matches: 5. CDR3 nucleotide sequence: TGTGCCAGCAGGGGGACAGGGGGTCTTGGGGAGCTGTTTTTT. Amino acid sequence: CASRGTGGLGELFF.

DNA for the CDR3: TGTGCCAGCAGCTTAGAACTAGCGGGCGAGCAGTACTTC. As protein: CASSLELAGEQYF. The rearrangement joins TRBV7-9 to TRBJ2-7; 9 nucleotides agree with TRBD2. V lost 1 base and J lost 6; bases outside the gene matches: 1. CDR3 length: 13 residues. CDR1 and CDR2 (germline): SEHNR, FQNEAQ (reference sequence). Filled out from reference TRBV7-9 and TRBJ2-7, the complete variable domain reads DTGVSQNPRHKITKRGQNVTFRCDPISEHNRLYWYRQTLGQGPEFLTYFQNEAQLEKSRLLSDRFSAERPKGSFSTLEIQRTEQGDSAMYLCASSLELAGEQYFGPGTRLTVT.

The chain carries TRBV2 and TRBJ2-7; D gene unclear. Germline loops: CDR1 SNHLY, CDR2 FYNNEI. V lost 8 bases, J lost 3 bases, and 11 bases lay in between. This CDR3 comprises 12 residues. The DNA for the CDR3 is TGTGCCAGCTCCGTGCCGGGCTACGAGCAGTACTTC. It encodes CASSVPGYEQYF. Drawing the rest from reference TRBV2 and TRBJ2-7, the complete variable domain is EPEVTQTPSHQVTQMGQEVILRCVPISNHLYFYWYRQILGQKVEFLVSFYNNEISEKSEIFDDQFSVERPDGSNFTLKIRSTKLEDSAMYFCASSVPGYEQYFGPGTRLTVT.

The rearrangement links TRBV27 to TRBJ1-6; TRBD1 might be the D (6 bases). The V and J ends lost 5 bases and 8 bases respectively, with 13 bases between them. Germline V gene lookup returns CDR1 MNHEY and CDR2 SMNVEV (reference sequence). The CDR3 is 14 residues long. The CDR3 region has the DNA TGTGCCAGCAGTCTCGACAGGAAAGATTCACCCCTCCACTTT. Translated, it gives CASSLDRKDSPLHF.

V usage is TRBV6-5 and J usage is TRBJ1-2; TRBD1 agrees at 7 bases. J was trimmed by 7 bases and V by 2 bases; bases with no gene match: 4. CDR3 length equals 13 residues. CDR1 and CDR2 (germline): MNHEY, SVGAGI. In DNA, the CDR3 is TGTGCCAGCAGTTACGCTAACAGGGGTGGCTACACCTTC. Protein: CASSYANRGGYTF.

This clone occurred once. The genes are TRBV7-2 and TRBJ2-1; perhaps TRBD1 as D (6 bases). This CDR3 is 12 amino acids long. Trimming left V 3 bases short and J 9 bases short, with 9 bases between. From germline, CDR1 is SGHTA and CDR2 FQGNSA. The CDR3 DNA reads TGTGCCAGCAGCTTTACAGGGTTTGAGCAGTTCTTC. Translation gives CASSFTGFEQFF.

The V call is TRBV28, the J call TRBJ1-2, with TRBD1 as a possible D gene (5 bases). Looked up from germline, CDR1 is MDHEN and CDR2 is SYDVKM. Trimming removed 5 bases at V and 1 base at J, with 11 bases between. The CDR3 length is 14 residues. The CDR3 sequence is CASSLPQGNYGYTF. The CDR3, as DNA: TGTGCCAGCAGTCTCCCCCAGGGTAACTATGGCTACACCTTC.

The chain links TRBV6-5 to TRBJ1-4; no reliable D call. CDR1 MNHEY and CDR2 SVGAGI come from the germline V gene. This CDR3 is built from 16 residues. V was clipped by 2 bases and J by 3 bases, with 13 bases between them. The CDR3 DNA is TGTGCCAGCAGTTACGACCTTATGGCGGCTAATGAAAAACTGTTTTTT. Translating it yields CASSYDLMAANEKLFF.

The V gene is TRBV6-6, the J gene TRBJ1-3; maybe TRBD1 (5 bases). Trimming left V 0 bases short and J 4 bases short, with 10 bases between. The germline V gene has CDR1 MNHNY and CDR2 SVGAGI (reference sequence). The CDR3 spans 15 residues. The CDR3 DNA follows: TGTGCCAGCAGTTACTCGGGCAGGGTGGGAAACACCATATATTTT. Amino acid sequence: CASSYSGRVGNTIYF.

This chain's CDR3 is CASRVGGPSNQPQHF. In DNA form, the CDR3 reads TGTGCCAGCAGAGTGGGGGGGCCTAGCAATCAGCCCCAGCATTTT. The rearrangement links TRBV28 to TRBJ1-5; tentatively, D is TRBD1 (6 bases). With 6 bases removed from V and 0 bases from J, the gap between germline ends came to 12 bases. CDR3 length equals 15 residues. Germline CDR1 is MDHEN and CDR2 is SYDVKM.

In its sample, this clone was seen once. The chain employs TRBV5-1 and TRBJ2-3; 10 positions match TRBD1. The V gene end was trimmed by 5 bases and the J gene end by 3 bases; junction bases not matched to a gene: 3. Per the germline V gene, CDR1 is SGHRS and CDR2 is YFSETQ. The CDR3 has 14 amino acids. The CDR3 region is CASRWTGGTDTQYF. The CDR3, as DNA: TGCGCCAGCAGGTGGACAGGGGGTACAGATACGCAGTATTTT.

The chain carries TRBV30 and TRBJ1-2; D gene ambiguous. Germline V gene data show CDR1 as GTSNPN and CDR2 as SVGIG (reference sequence). V lost 5 bases, J lost 10 bases, and 11 bases lay in between. CDR3 length: 10 amino acids. CDR3 sequence reads: CAWASGVYTF. DNA of the CDR3: TGTGCCTGGGCTTCGGGTGTCTACACCTTC.

This clone was counted a few times. The rearrangement uses TRBV5-1 and TRBJ2-7; 9 positions agree with TRBD1. V lost 3 bases and J lost 2; bases outside the gene matches: 6. The CDR3 contains 15 residues. Germline CDR1 and CDR2: SGHRS and YFSETQ. In nucleotides, the CDR3 is TGCGCCAGCAGCTCCTACGGGGACAGGGCCTACGAGCAGTACTTC. This translates into CASSSYGDRAYEQYF.

Only a few counts were recorded for this clone. The chain carries TRBV11-2 and TRBJ1-1; D not certain. Between the trimmed V and J ends, which lost 5 bases and 0 bases, there was a span of 13 bases. Germline CDR1 and CDR2: SGHAT and FQNNGV. The CDR3 is made up of 15 amino acids. CDR3 sequence (DNA): TGTGCCAGCAGCGGTACGCGGGGAATGAACACTGAAGCTTTCTTT. Translation: CASSGTRGMNTEAFF.